This T cell receptor (beta chain) is drawn from a study of T cell responses to AZD1222 COVID-19 vaccine. Measured with immunoSEQ multiplex PCR; TCRdb has only the in-frame clones, and not every one. The table has under 95,000 clones, 90% seen once. V lost 2 bases to trimming and J lost 2 bases, with 3 bases between them. CDR1 is SGDLS, CDR2 YYNGEE, per germline. This CDR3 spans 12 amino acids. Here the sequenced sample was peripheral blood, taken 28 days after the second AZD1222 dose. The receptor was isolated from an adult who received the AZD1222 COVID-19 vaccine. The gene calls are TRBV9 and TRBJ2-3; D remains ambiguous. The CDR3 loop reads CASSVVTDTQYF. The CDR3 coding sequence is TGTGCCAGCAGCGTGGTCACAGATACGCAGTATTTT.